The sequence of this T cell receptor beta chain was determined in a study of vaccination effects on CD4 cells after COVID-19. Investigators separated out CD4+ T cells once approximately 11 days of culture had passed. The CDR3 sequence is 16 residues long. Germline lookup yields CDR1 LNHDA and CDR2 SQIVND (reference sequence). Trimming at V came to 2 bases and at J to 4 bases, leaving 5 bases not matched to a gene. The repertoire was sequenced with immunoSEQ multiplex PCR; TCRdb's copy has only in-frame clones and lacks some. There are about 74,000 clones in the sample; 77% occur only once, and roughly 2% lies in the top ten. A remark on this clone: What it binds is not known.

This TCR derives from a human donor who received a COVID-19 vaccine. The rearrangement joins TRBV19 to TRBJ2-1, with 10 bases that match TRBD2. Sequenced material: CD4+ T cells from PBMCs cultured without peptide, taken before COVID-19 vaccination. CDR3 loop: CASSISRTSGYNEQFF. CDR3 in DNA: TGTGCCAGTAGTATATCGCGGACTAGCGGATACAATGAGCAGTTCTTC.